What follows is one T cell receptor (beta chain) and its context. The antigen is unknown. The method, 5' RACE with UMI labels, was used to prepare the TRB cDNA libraries. TCRdb re-called the 5' RACE reads and catalogs CDR3 proteins one per entry, DNA excluded. Its table records about 48,000 distinct CDR3 sequences. The data were taken from a study of CXCR3-negative and CXCR3-positive naive CD8 T cells. General study points: Most assays used freshly isolated PBMCs, as cryopreservation partially reduced CXCR3. Both naive subsets carried similar amounts of surface CD5, so TCR strength was inferred from TRB CDR3 properties.

With some 300,000 cells each, the CD8+ T cell subsets were individually sorted in triplicate. The CDR3 length is 15 residues. CDR1 and CDR2 (germline): SGHRS, YFSETQ. The receptor's source is a human donor in good health. Some clones in this sample may be carry-over from other donors' samples. The sequencing input was memory CD8+ T cells from blood. V gene TRBV5-1 combines with J gene TRBJ2-5; the D call of TRBD2 rests on TCRdb alone, since no DNA is present to check it. The CDR3 loop reads CASRVGGLVQETQYF.